These T cell receptor beta chains were read from a single sample in a study of Ad26.COV2.S vaccination and SARS-CoV-2 variants. The data were produced by immunoSEQ multiplex PCR, yet TCRdb's version contains in-frame clones alone and is incomplete. The data contain about 410,000 clones, around 92% of them singletons. The sequencing used peripheral blood, collected in a trial of Ad26.COV2.S vaccine versus placebo. The receptors here all came from a person between 18 and 65 years old who received the Ad26.COV2.S COVID-19 vaccine or a placebo. Both conserved end residues are part of each CDR3. A D gene is named only where the DNA matches it firmly. Part of the rows lack a size; the others show once, few, many or a class for expanded clones.

D gene,J gene,clone size,CDR3 length,V gene,CDR3 protein,CDR3 DNA
.,TRBJ1-1,.,16,TRBV14,CASSRFRGITNTEAFF,TGTGCCAGCAGCCGGTTTCGGGGTATCACAAACACTGAAGCTTTCTTT
.,TRBJ1-2,.,16,TRBV7-2,CASSLSPAQGGSGYTF,TGTGCCAGCAGCTTATCCCCAGCCCAGGGTGGGTCTGGCTACACCTTC
TRBD2,TRBJ2-7,.,15,TRBV11-2,CASSSRLAGAYEQYF,TGTGCCAGCAGCTCCCGACTAGCGGGCGCCTACGAGCAGTACTTC
.,TRBJ1-4,.,14,TRBV4-3,CASSLRQGGEKLFF,TGCGCCAGCAGCCTGCGGCAGGGCGGTGAAAAACTGTTTTTT
.,TRBJ1-1,once,16,TRBV11-2,CASSLVRMGGDTEAFF,TGTGCCAGCAGCTTAGTGAGGATGGGTGGGGACACTGAAGCTTTCTTT
TRBD1,TRBJ1-4,.,15,TRBV5-1,CASSLWTGVYEKLFF,TGCGCCAGCAGCTTGTGGACAGGGGTTTATGAAAAACTGTTTTTT
.,TRBJ2-3,.,15,TRBV4-1,CASSQAGRSTDTQYF,TGCGCCAGCAGCCAAGCGGGGCGAAGCACAGATACGCAGTATTTT
TRBD2,TRBJ2-1,.,13,TRBV10-3,CAISESNGGSEFF,TGTGCCATCAGTGAGTCGAACGGGGGGAGCGAGTTCTTC
TRBD1,TRBJ2-5,.,17,TRBV23-1,CASSLPTGTGGEETQYF,TGCGCCAGCAGTCTACCCACCGGGACAGGGGGCGAGGAGACCCAGTACTTC
.,TRBJ2-1,.,13,TRBV20-1,CSASGTPGGEQFF,TGCAGTGCTAGTGGGACCCCCGGGGGTGAGCAGTTCTTC
TRBD1,TRBJ1-2,.,17,TRBV27,CASRPKGQGATWNGYTF,TGTGCCAGCAGACCAAAGGGACAGGGGGCGACATGGAATGGCTACACCTTC
TRBD1,TRBJ2-6,.,17,TRBV7-2,CASSLQGALAGANVLTF,TGTGCCAGCAGCCTCCAGGGGGCTCTTGCTGGGGCCAACGTCCTGACTTTC
.,TRBJ2-6,.,15,TRBV4-1,CASRLERSGANVLTF,TGCGCCAGCAGACTTGAACGCTCTGGGGCCAACGTCCTGACTTTC
.,TRBJ2-2,once,14,TRBV3-1/TRBV3-2,CASSQTLKPGELFF,TGTGCCAGCAGCCAAACTTTGAAGCCCGGGGAGCTGTTTTTT
.,TRBJ1-1,.,13,TRBV5-6,CASSLGRGTEAFF,TGTGCCAGCAGCTTAGGCAGGGGTACTGAAGCTTTCTTT
TRBD1,TRBJ1-5,.,14,TRBV24-1,CATSDLDRREPQHF,TGTGCCACCAGTGACTTGGACAGGAGGGAGCCCCAGCATTTT
.,TRBJ2-7,once,12,TRBV19,CASSSDSYEQYF,TGTGCCAGTAGCTCGGACTCCTACGAGCAGTACTTC
.,TRBJ1-6,.,13,TRBV6-5,CASSYWGNSPLHF,TGTGCCAGCAGTTACTGGGGGAATTCACCCCTCCACTTT
.,TRBJ1-1,.,13,TRBV5-1,CASSGGTEAEAFF,TGCGCCAGCAGCGGAGGGACCGAGGCTGAAGCTTTCTTT
TRBD1,TRBJ2-7,.,15,TRBV28,CASSTTGQGKYEQYF,TGTGCCAGCAGTACAACGGGACAGGGGAAGTACGAGCAGTACTTC
TRBD1,TRBJ2-2,.,16,TRBV5-4,CASSVPGQVNTGELFF,TGTGCCAGCAGCGTCCCGGGACAGGTGAACACCGGGGAGCTGTTTTTT
.,TRBJ1-1,.,15,TRBV19,CASSRGSRGLAEAFF,TGTGCCAGTAGTCGTGGGTCCCGGGGTCTGGCTGAAGCTTTCTTT
TRBD1,TRBJ1-1,once,12,TRBV30,CAWAPGGTEAFF,TGTGCCTGGGCTCCAGGGGGCACTGAAGCTTTCTTT
.,TRBJ1-2,.,13,TRBV10-1,CASSPQGYYGYTF,TGCGCCAGCAGTCCACAGGGCTACTATGGCTACACCTTC
.,TRBJ1-4,.,14,TRBV4-3,CASSWQTSNEKLFF,TGCGCCAGCAGCTGGCAGACCAGTAATGAAAAACTGTTTTTT
.,TRBJ1-1,.,14,TRBV6-5,CASSYSPRNTEAFF,TGTGCCAGCAGTTACTCCCCCAGGAACACTGAAGCTTTCTTT
.,TRBJ1-3,.,19,TRBV7-9,CASSLPPSLSMDSGNTIYF,TGTGCCAGCAGCCTCCCCCCCTCGCTGTCGATGGACTCTGGAAACACCATATATTTT
.,TRBJ1-2,.,13,TRBV10-1,CASSEGKDYGYTF,TGCGCCAGCAGTGAGGGGAAGGACTATGGCTACACCTTC
.,TRBJ2-5,.,14,TRBV18,CASSVSAAQETQYF,TGTGCCAGCTCAGTATCCGCGGCCCAAGAGACCCAGTACTTC
TRBD2,TRBJ2-3,.,21,TRBV3-1/TRBV3-2,CASSQPRTSGGSDTSTDTQYF,TGTGCCAGCAGCCAGCCTCGGACTAGCGGGGGGAGTGACACTAGCACAGATACGCAGTATTTT
.,TRBJ1-2,many,13,TRBV2,CASSARGGDGYTF,TGTGCCAGCAGTGCCAGGGGAGGCGACGGCTACACCTTC
TRBD2,TRBJ2-1,.,14,TRBV4-1,CASSYSGSYNEQFF,TGCGCCAGCAGCTATAGCGGGAGTTACAATGAGCAGTTCTTC
TRBD2,TRBJ2-2,.,17,TRBV7-6,CASSGSGVSWRTGELFF,TGTGCCAGCAGCGGCAGCGGGGTCAGCTGGAGAACCGGGGAGCTGTTTTTT